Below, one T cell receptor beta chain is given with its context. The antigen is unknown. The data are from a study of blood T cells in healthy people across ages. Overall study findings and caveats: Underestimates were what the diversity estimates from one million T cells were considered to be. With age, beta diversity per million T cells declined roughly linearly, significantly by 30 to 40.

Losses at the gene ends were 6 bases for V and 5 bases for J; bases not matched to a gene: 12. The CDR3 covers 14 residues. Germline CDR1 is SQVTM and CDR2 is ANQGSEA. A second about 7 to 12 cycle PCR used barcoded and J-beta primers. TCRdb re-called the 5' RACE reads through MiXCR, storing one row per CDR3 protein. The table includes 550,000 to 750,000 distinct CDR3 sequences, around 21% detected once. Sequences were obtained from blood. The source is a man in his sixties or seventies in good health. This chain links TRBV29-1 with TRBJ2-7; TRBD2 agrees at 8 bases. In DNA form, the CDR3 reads TGCAGCGTCGACAGTCCTGGGACTAGAGACGAGCAGTACTTC. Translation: CSVDSPGTRDEQYF.